This TCR beta chain stems from a study of blood T cells in healthy people across ages. A sample-barcoded 5' primer and a J-beta primer mix were used in a second PCR of about 6 to 12 cycles. Each CDR3 protein gets one entry after TCRdb re-called the 5' RACE reads with MiXCR. This table has around 900,000 distinct CDR3 sequences, 29% appearing once. CDR3 length equals 13 residues. Trimming pared 4 bases from V and 4 bases from J, leaving 10 bases between. Germline lookup yields CDR1 LGHDT and CDR2 YNNKEL (reference sequence). This TCR derives from a woman older than 75 in good health. The rearrangement joins TRBV3-1 to TRBJ1-1; possibly TRBD1 for D (6 bases). The source material was blood. CDR3 loop: CASSLGTLTEAFF. CDR3 coding DNA: TGTGCCAGCAGCCTCGGGACACTCACTGAAGCTTTCTTT.